Presented here are 6 T cell receptor beta chains from one specimen sequenced in a study of blood T cells in healthy people across ages. Through a sample-barcoded 5' primer and a J-beta primer mix, a second PCR was run for about 6 to 12 cycles. TCRdb ran MiXCR on the 5' RACE reads and lists one entry per CDR3 protein. The data hold 1.4 million to 1.5 million distinct CDR3 sequences, with 42% observed a single time. Sample: blood. Source of these receptors: a woman in her late teens or twenties in good health.

DNA for the CDR3: TGTGCCAGCAGCGTGACAGGGGACACTCTCCAAGAGACCCAGTACTTC. Translated: CASSVTGDTLQETQYF. The V and J genes are TRBV13 and TRBJ2-5; 8 bases match TRBD1. The CDR3 spans 16 residues. The germline gives CDR1 PRHDT, CDR2 FYEKMQ (reference sequence). The V segment lost 5 bases and the J segment 1 base; nucleotides outside the gene matches: 9.

This chain links TRBV14 with TRBJ2-7, with D perhaps TRBD1 or TRBD2 (5 bases each). Deletions cut 6 bases from V and 2 bases from J, with 20 bases between. Germline CDR1 is SGHDN and CDR2 is FVKESK. The length of the CDR3 is 16 residues. The CDR3 sequence is CASSQRGAWAAYEQYF. As DNA, the CDR3 is TGTGCCAGCAGTCAAAGGGGAGCGTGGGCCGCCTACGAGCAGTACTTC.

This CDR3 is CASSLAGTSGRNNEQFF. The CDR3, as DNA: TGTGCCAGCAGTTTAGCCGGGACTAGCGGGAGGAACAATGAGCAGTTCTTC. The chain employs TRBV12-3 or TRBV12-4 and TRBJ2-1, with TRBD2 matching over 15 bases. CDR3 length equals 17 residues. Unmatched junction bases numbered 2, after V lost 0 bases and J lost 5 bases.

The V and J genes are TRBV11-2 and TRBJ2-1, with 9 bases lining up with TRBD2. The CDR3 extends over 14 amino acids. CDR1 is SGHAT and CDR2 is FQNNGV in the germline V gene. V shed 7 bases, J shed 6 bases, and the junction held 7 bases outside the gene matches. The chain's CDR3 is CASTRGLASNEQFF. The CDR3 DNA is TGTGCCAGCACCAGAGGACTAGCGTCCAATGAGCAGTTCTTC.

The J gene is TRBJ1-2, the V gene TRBV20-1; tentative D call: TRBD1 (6 bases). The germline V and J ends were trimmed by 0 bases and 6 bases, with 11 bases remaining between them. CDR3 length: 13 amino acids. The germline V gene encodes CDR1 DFQATT and CDR2 SNEGSKA (reference sequence). CDR3 DNA: TGCAGTGCTAGAGATCACCAGGGGAATGGCTACACCTTC. This encodes CSARDHQGNGYTF.

The rearrangement joins TRBV13 to TRBJ2-3; the match to TRBD2 covers 13 bases. CDR1 and CDR2 from the germline V gene are PRHDT and FYEKMQ (reference sequence). The CDR3 totals 17 residues. J lost 3 bases, V lost 5 bases, and 8 bases had no gene match. In nucleotides, the CDR3 is TGTGCCAGCAGCCGAACTGGACTAGCGGGGGTTACAGATACGCAGTATTTT. Translated: CASSRTGLAGVTDTQYF.